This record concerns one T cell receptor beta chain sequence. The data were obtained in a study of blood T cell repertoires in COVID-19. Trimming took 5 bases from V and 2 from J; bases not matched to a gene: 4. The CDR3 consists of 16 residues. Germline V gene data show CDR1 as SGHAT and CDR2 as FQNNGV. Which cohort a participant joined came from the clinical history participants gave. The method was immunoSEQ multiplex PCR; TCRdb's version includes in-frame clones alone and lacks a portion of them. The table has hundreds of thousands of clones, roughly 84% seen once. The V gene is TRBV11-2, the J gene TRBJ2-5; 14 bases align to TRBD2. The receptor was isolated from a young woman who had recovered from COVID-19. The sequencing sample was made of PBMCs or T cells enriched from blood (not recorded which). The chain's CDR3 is CASSPGLAGAQETQYF. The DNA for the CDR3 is TGTGCCAGCAGCCCGGGACTAGCGGGGGCGCAAGAGACCCAGTACTTC.